The TCR beta chain described here comes from a study of early T cells in non-severe SARS-CoV-2 infection. As for the study in general: The study sequenced bulk RNA from unsorted whole blood, with chains unpaired. General study points: The matching step, a VDJdb search, favored anti-spike CD8 responses and missed private and CD4 specificities.

The length of the CDR3 is 16 residues. CDR1 and CDR2 from the germline V gene are MNHNS and SASEGT. Trimming stripped 0 bases from V and 3 bases from J, with 14 bases between. This clonotype occurred a few times. Its specificity is unknown. In the library, individual cDNA molecules carried attached unique molecular identifiers. TCRdb fed the 5' RACE reads into MiXCR, producing one record per CDR3 protein. In the table there are about 130,000 distinct CDR3 sequences, 15% of which are singletons. This receptor was identified in an adult who was a healthcare worker with PCR-confirmed SARS-CoV-2 infection or an uninfected control (not recorded which). V gene TRBV6-1 combines with J gene TRBJ1-1; no clear D. The sequencing input was whole blood. This CDR3 is CASSEASGGVHTEAFF. Here the CDR3 DNA reads TGTGCCAGCAGTGAAGCGTCAGGTGGCGTTCACACTGAAGCTTTCTTT.